This entry lists 27 T cell receptor beta chains sequenced from one sample in a study of regulatory T cells in long-lasting Graves disease. The time point is: newly diagnosed GD, antithyroid drugs for less than 3 months. Extracted PBMC RNA gave rise to the TCR library. iRepertoire HTBI primers and Arm-PCR of CDR3 regions built TCR beta libraries. MiXCR, applied by TCRdb to the multiplex PCR reads, yields one record per CDR3 protein. Altogether about 520,000 distinct CDR3 sequences are present, 9.5% to 15% being singletons, with the ten largest covering roughly 8.9%. These data were also reused for a study on T cells in Graves' hyperthyroidism and ophthalmopathy.

Sequencing used peripheral blood mononuclear cells (PBMCs), obtained at new diagnosis, from a patient treated with antithyroid drugs. These receptors all come from a woman between 25 and 40 years old with Graves disease.

There are many counts of this clonotype. V usage is TRBV29-1 and J usage is TRBJ2-7; no firm D call. V was cut by 7 bases and J by 8 bases, with 15 bases left in between. From germline, CDR1 is SQVTM and CDR2 ANQGSEA. The CDR3 runs to 11 residues. CDR3 nucleotide sequence: TGCAGCGCTAGATTAGGTACCCAGCAGTACTTC. This codes for CSARLGTQQYF.

The table lists this clonotype with many counts. V usage is TRBV27 and J usage is TRBJ2-1, with a weak D call TRBD1 (6 bases). The CDR3 totals 16 residues. Between the trimmed V and J ends, which lost 6 bases and 0 bases, there was a span of 15 bases. Germline CDR1 MNHEY, CDR2 SMNVEV (reference sequence). The CDR3 coding sequence is TGTGCCAGCAGGCATGATGGACAGATCTCCTACAATGAGCAGTTCTTC. This translates into CASRHDGQISYNEQFF.

DNA of the CDR3: TGTGCCAGCAGCTTAGCCAGGGGGCCCGGGCCCCAGCATTTT. It is translated as CASSLARGPGPQHF. The genes are TRBV7-9 and TRBJ1-5; TRBD1 matches at 8 bases. Germline CDR1 is SEHNR and CDR2 is FQNEAQ (reference sequence). The CDR3 is 14 residues long. V lost 0 bases to trimming and J lost 9 bases; unmatched junction nucleotides: 4.

The chain carries TRBV9 and TRBJ2-7, with 7 nucleotides matching TRBD1. This CDR3 comprises 15 residues. Losses at the gene ends were 4 bases for V and 6 bases for J; bases not matched to a gene: 13. In germline, CDR1 is SGDLS, CDR2 YYNGEE. For the CDR3, the DNA is TGTGCCAGCAGCCTCTCGACAGGGATGGAAGCCGAGCAGTACTTC. Protein sequence: CASSLSTGMEAEQYF.

Ten or more counts support this clonotype. The V gene is TRBV6-1, the J gene TRBJ1-1; D remains unclear. V was clipped by 8 bases and J by 0 bases, with 10 bases between them. The length of the CDR3 is 13 residues. Germline assignment: CDR1 MNHNS and CDR2 SASEGT. CDR3 nucleotides: TGTGCCAGCCGGCGATCCATGAACACTGAAGCTTTCTTT. It yields the protein CASRRSMNTEAFF.

This clonotype was seen many times. This chain joins TRBV20-1 and TRBJ1-1; D call uncertain. CDR3 size: 13 residues. Germline values: CDR1 DFQATT, CDR2 SNEGSKA (reference sequence). V gave up 0 bases and J gave up 2 bases, with 7 bases separating them. CDR3 in DNA: TGCAGTGCTAGAGACGCCTCAAACACTGAAGCTTTCTTT. Translated: CSARDASNTEAFF.

This clonotype has more than one count but fewer than ten. The chain has TRBV7-9 and TRBJ2-3; 8 positions agree with TRBD1. The CDR3 is 16 amino acids. V gave up 3 bases and J gave up 4 bases; unmatched junction bases: 9. Germline V lookup: CDR1 SEHNR, CDR2 FQNEAQ (reference sequence). CDR3: CASSLRPGGASDTQYF. In DNA, the CDR3 is TGTGCCAGCAGCTTGCGTCCAGGGGGCGCCTCAGATACGCAGTATTTT.

In its sample, this clonotype was seen once. This may be a read error: a much more frequent sequence differs by one nucleotide. This chain joins TRBV5-5 and TRBJ2-2; D is unresolved. This CDR3 is 14 amino acids long. Germline CDR1 reads SGHKS; CDR2 reads YYEKEE (reference sequence). V lost 4 bases, J lost 0 bases, and 7 bases lay in between. The DNA for the CDR3 is TGTGCCAGCAGCCAAAACTCGAACACCGGGGAGCTGTTTTTT. Protein sequence: CASSQNSNTGELFF.

This clonotype was recorded many times. The J gene is TRBJ2-7, the V gene TRBV10-2, with D possibly TRBD1 on 6 matching bases. The V gene's germline CDR1 is WSHSY and CDR2 SAAADI. The CDR3 is 17 amino acids. V lost 0 bases and J 4 bases, leaving 19 bases between the germline ends. The CDR3 protein is CASSESITTGNPYEQYF. The CDR3 bases are TGCGCCAGCAGTGAGTCGATTACGACAGGTAATCCGTACGAGCAGTACTTC.

In its sample, this clonotype was seen many times. J is TRBJ2-3 and V is TRBV18; a weak D match, TRBD1 (6 bases). This CDR3 is 13 amino acids long. CDR1 and CDR2 (germline): KGHSH, LQKENI. The ends were cut back, 5 bases at V and 4 bases at J, with 10 bases in the middle. The CDR3 DNA is TGTGCCAGCTCAATCACAGGGTCAGATACGCAGTATTTT. Translation gives CASSITGSDTQYF.

This clonotype showed up many times. This chain links TRBV28 with TRBJ2-3, with D possibly matching TRBD1 (5 bases). The CDR3 has 16 residues. CDR1 is MDHEN, CDR2 SYDVKM, per germline. V was clipped by 7 bases and J by 6 bases, with 23 bases between them. The CDR3 loop is CASTNYIGASEDTQYF. The CDR3 coding sequence is TGTGCCAGCACCAATTACATTGGGGCTTCGGAGGATACGCAGTATTTT.

J is TRBJ1-3 and V is TRBV6-1; 7 bases map to TRBD1. Germline V gene sequence: CDR1 MNHNS, CDR2 SASEGT. The CDR3 spans 14 residues. J was trimmed by 4 bases and V by 6 bases; bases with no gene match: 6. The chain's CDR3 is CASSPDRAGNTIYF. In DNA, the CDR3 is TGTGCCAGCAGCCCCGACAGGGCCGGAAACACCATATATTTT.

This clonotype was seen many times. The rearrangement joins TRBV14 to TRBJ1-1, with D maybe TRBD1 (5 bases). CDR3 length equals 14 residues. Germline-derived CDR1 and CDR2 are SGHDN and FVKESK. Trimming cost V 4 bases and J 1 base, with 10 bases left between them. The CDR3 DNA is TGTGCCAGCAGCCGTCAGGGAAGGAACACTGAAGCTTTCTTT. Translation: CASSRQGRNTEAFF.

The J gene is TRBJ2-3, the V gene TRBV9, with D maybe TRBD2 (5 bases). V was cut by 4 bases and J by 0 bases, with 12 bases left in between. This CDR3 is built from 15 residues. Germline lookup yields CDR1 SGDLS and CDR2 YYNGEE. The CDR3 here is CASSPIASSTDTQYF. CDR3 nucleotides: TGTGCCAGCAGCCCGATAGCGTCTAGCACAGATACGCAGTATTTT.

This clonotype appeared many times. This chain joins TRBV20-1 and TRBJ1-5; the match to TRBD1 covers 7 bases. Germline CDR1 and CDR2: DFQATT and SNEGSKA (reference sequence). The CDR3 has 12 residues. With V trimmed by 6 bases and J by 5 bases, 4 bases remained unmatched. The CDR3 sequence is CSASTGDQPQHF. CDR3 in DNA: TGCAGTGCCAGCACAGGGGATCAGCCCCAGCATTTT.

This clonotype showed up many times. The CDR3 nucleotides read TGTGCCACCAGTGATCAGAGAGTCTCATACAATGAGCAGTTCTTC. Its translation: CATSDQRVSYNEQFF. The rearrangement links TRBV24-1 to TRBJ2-1; D not resolved. CDR1 is KGHDR and CDR2 is SFDVKD in the germline V gene. The V and J ends lost 3 bases and 4 bases respectively, with 12 bases between them. This CDR3 region has 15 residues.

The table lists this clonotype with a few counts. The rearrangement links TRBV28 to TRBJ1-2; D is perhaps TRBD1 (6 bases). This CDR3 has 12 residues. Germline values: CDR1 MDHEN, CDR2 SYDVKM. V was cut by 5 bases and J by 10 bases, with 14 bases left in between. The CDR3 region is CASSAGTKNYTF. The DNA for the CDR3 is TGTGCCAGCAGTGCCGGGACAAAAAACTACACCTTC.

This chain uses TRBV6-2 or TRBV6-3 with TRBJ2-5, with 7 bases fitting TRBD1. CDR1 is MNHEY, CDR2 SVGEGT, per germline. The length of the CDR3 is 15 residues. The V segment lost 5 bases and the J segment 4 bases; nucleotides outside the gene matches: 10. The CDR3 protein is CASSEKGAFGETQYF. The CDR3, as DNA: TGTGCCAGCAGTGAAAAGGGGGCTTTTGGAGAGACCCAGTACTTC.

The J gene is TRBJ2-5, the V gene TRBV20-1; 10 nucleotides align to TRBD1. CDR3 length equals 15 residues. Germline CDR1 and CDR2: DFQATT and SNEGSKA (reference sequence). V dropped 1 base and J dropped 3; count of bases not matched to a gene: 5. Written as DNA, the CDR3 is TGCAGTGCTAGAGGGACAGGGGGATGGGAAGAGACCCAGTACTTC. This sequence encodes CSARGTGGWEETQYF.

At least ten counts were recorded for this clonotype. CDR3 bases: TGCAGCGTTGATACAGGATGGGGGGAGACCCAGTACTTC. This codes for CSVDTGWGETQYF. The rearrangement joins TRBV29-1 to TRBJ2-5; D might be TRBD1 or TRBD2, each matching 5 bases. The length of the CDR3 is 13 residues. Trimming shortened V by 3 bases and J by 5 bases, and 13 bases separated the two germline ends. CDR1 is SQVTM and CDR2 is ANQGSEA in the germline V gene.

At least ten counts were recorded for this clonotype. The chain employs TRBV28 and TRBJ2-3, with D perhaps TRBD2 (5 bases). The germline gives CDR1 MDHEN, CDR2 SYDVKM. Trimming cost V 6 bases and J 2 bases, with 12 bases left between them. This CDR3 contains 14 residues. The CDR3 sequence: CASRTGIYTDTQYF. The CDR3 nucleotides read TGTGCCAGCAGGACCGGGATTTACACAGATACGCAGTATTTT.

This clonotype appeared a few times. This chain connects TRBV12-3 or TRBV12-4 to TRBJ2-3, with D possibly being TRBD1 or TRBD2 (5 bases each). The CDR3 totals 16 residues. Trimming removed 3 bases from V and 0 bases from J, with 13 bases in between. The CDR3, as DNA: TGTGCCAGCAGTTTTCGGGGCCAGGTTAGCACAGATACGCAGTATTTT. This codes for CASSFRGQVSTDTQYF.

The CDR3 reads CASSPLDTPNTEAFF. As DNA, the CDR3 is TGTGCCAGCTCACCCTTAGACACTCCGAACACTGAAGCTTTCTTT. The chain couples TRBV18 to TRBJ1-1, with no clear D. V was pared by 3 bases and J by 1 base, with 12 bases between. This CDR3 region has 15 residues. Looked up from germline, CDR1 is KGHSH and CDR2 is LQKENI.

The sample holds many counts of this clonotype. The chain links TRBV29-1 to TRBJ1-1; D not certain. Germline CDR1 and CDR2: SQVTM and ANQGSEA. Between the trimmed V and J ends, which lost 3 bases and 1 base, there was a span of 9 bases. The CDR3 has 13 amino acids. The CDR3 DNA is TGCAGCGTTGAGAAGGGCTCGAACACTGAAGCTTTCTTT. Its translation: CSVEKGSNTEAFF.

The sample holds many counts of this clonotype. This chain connects TRBV5-1 to TRBJ2-1; D unclear. The CDR3 is 15 amino acids. The germline V gene has CDR1 SGHRS and CDR2 YFSETQ. Trimming took off 5 bases at V and 2 bases at J, with 14 bases between the two ends. CDR3 bases: TGCGCCAGCAGTCTACTTAGTTATCCCTACAATGAGCAGTTCTTC. It specifies CASSLLSYPYNEQFF.

This clonotype has ten or more counts. The chain uses TRBV20-1 and TRBJ1-5, with unresolved D. The CDR3 is 15 amino acids. Germline V gene lookup returns CDR1 DFQATT and CDR2 SNEGSKA (reference sequence). V was cut by 6 bases and J by 4 bases, with 19 bases left in between. The CDR3 loop is CSAQEPRGGNQPQHF. Written as DNA, the CDR3 is TGCAGTGCCCAAGAACCCCGGGGAGGGAATCAGCCCCAGCATTTT.

This clonotype was counted ten times or more. This chain's CDR3 is CASSTGTGELFF. The DNA for the CDR3 is TGTGCCAGTAGTACGGGCACCGGGGAGCTGTTTTTT. This chain uses TRBV19 with TRBJ2-2; D gene uncertain. Deletions cut 4 bases from V and 4 bases from J, with 4 bases between. Looked up from germline, CDR1 is LNHDA and CDR2 is SQIVND (reference sequence). The CDR3 length is 12 residues.